This T cell receptor beta chain was sequenced during a study of T cells after yellow fever vaccination. TCRdb ran MiXCR on the 5' RACE reads and lists one entry per CDR3 protein. The sample records hundreds of thousands of distinct CDR3 sequences, 21% being singletons. The CDR3 is made up of 14 amino acids. With 3 bases clipped from V and 13 bases from J, the junction kept 8 bases outside the gene matches. This clonotype was counted a few times. Here the sequenced sample was PBMCs, taken less than 25 days after the first yellow fever vaccination. This chain links TRBV12-3 or TRBV12-4 with TRBJ2-1; 11 nucleotides match TRBD2. This TCR was sampled from a man in his late teens or twenties who received the YFV17D yellow fever vaccine. In nucleotides, the CDR3 is TGTGCCAGCAGTTTCAGGGCTAGCGGGGGGCCCCAGTTCTTC. Amino acids: CASSFRASGGPQFF.